This paragraph covers one T cell receptor (beta chain) sequence. This clone was counted only a few times. Its antigen is currently not known. Nothing much larger sits one base from this clone, and base qualities are not available. Spanning cysteine to phenylalanine, the CDR3 consists of 17 amino acids. The retained sequence is limited to the CDR3, 51 bases, with the frame set at the first base. The germline V end is reduced by 2 bases and the J end by 7 bases; junction bases left unmatched: 14. CDR1 is given as SGDLS and CDR2 as YYNGEE, both from the germline V gene. The sample comes from a study of blood T cell repertoires in COVID-19 (dated by TCRdb to 2020 to 2021). Context from the whole study: Collaborator samples came from the United States, Italy and Spain and covered acute and convalescent phases of COVID-19. The prospective study material was composed of cDNA or gDNA derived from T cells, B-cell-depleted T cells, or PBMCs. Subjects who had been exposed to COVID-19, were actively infected with it, or had recovered from it provided the deeply sampled blood TCRbeta repertoires that made up the dataset. Nearly every sample came with metadata listing a de-identified subject ID, COVID-19 status, age in years and sex. The repertoires were released in a freely available public database intended as a resource for research on the immune response to SARS-CoV-2. The samples were drawn from two sources: the first 160 participants of the ongoing ImmuneRACE study, and fewer than 1,500 subjects contributed by 6 global collaborators. Where available, HLA class I and class II types were taken from metadata supplied by the sample provider and were not determined by assay-based typing. The paper as a whole reports these results and caveats: How much clinical and demographic metadata was included differed by source and by participant, and the metadata was provided uncurated.

One collaborating source in Seattle enrolled patients while the patients were actively infected and followed the patients over time throughout the course of disease. Collaborating institutions collected whole blood in K2EDTA tubes following their own protocols. Collaborator samples were shipped for TCRbeta analysis as frozen whole blood, isolated PBMCs, or DNA extracted from either sample type. TCRbeta CDR3 regions were amplified from genomic DNA by means of the immunoSEQ Assay, a bias-controlled multiplex PCR. The authors processed their data as follows. The number of nucleated cells in each sample was estimated from the amplification of reference gene primers within the assay. To quantify the absolute abundance of each unique TCRbeta CDR3 rearrangement, sequence reads were collapsed and filtered. Productive Simpson clonality was computed per sample as the square root of Simpson's diversity index over productive rearrangements. Imported from immuneACCESS, the table was reduced by TCRdb to in-frame sequences with V and J called. These copies leave out some clones; in studies compared against another copy, an unresolved V gene accounts for under half, and the cause of the remainder is not known. V, J and clone size are those of that table, while D and trimming were read from the DNA. The sample profile shows 300,000 to 400,000 clones; 89% of them were found once. The top ten constitute about 3% of the sample.

Recombination connected TRBV9 to TRBJ2-3; 9 of the junction bases match TRBD2. The TCR comes from a woman aged 25 to 39 with COVID-19, enrolled during active disease. The sequenced material came from peripheral blood. The CDR3 has the sequence CASSVSGSGGRPNTQYF. Read as DNA, the sequence is TGTGCCAGCAGCGTTAGTGGCAGCGGGGGGCGCCCGAATACGCAGTATTTT.